This is a list of T cell receptor beta chains from one sample in a study of CD8 T cells in Susac syndrome. One entry per CDR3 protein results from TCRdb running MiXCR on the immunoSEQ multiplex PCR reads. The top ten clones hold 0.5% to 0.65% of a sample with about 76,000 distinct CDR3 sequences, about 91% of them seen once. Material for sequencing was CD8+ T cells from PBMCs. The source is a human donor with multiple sclerosis. The CDR3 runs from the conserved cysteine through the conserved F or W. A D gene is named only where the DNA matches it firmly. Clone sizes are given selectively: once, few, many, or a class where the clone is expanded.

V gene	D gene	J gene	clone size	CDR3 protein	CDR3 DNA
TRBV12-3/TRBV12-4	-	TRBJ2-7	-	CASSLGAEEQYF	TGTGCCAGCAGTTTAGGGGCCGAAGAGCAGTACTTC
TRBV2	-	TRBJ1-2	-	CASKRAGFGYGYTF	TGTGCCAGCAAAAGAGCAGGGTTTGGCTATGGCTACACCTTC
TRBV19	TRBD1	TRBJ2-4	-	CASTPEGQSLAKNIQYF	TGTGCCAGTACCCCAGAGGGACAGAGTCTAGCCAAAAACATTCAGTACTTC
TRBV10-3	-	TRBJ2-1	-	CAILTGMNEQFF	TGTGCCATCCTCACAGGGATGAATGAGCAGTTCTTC
TRBV6-5	TRBD2	TRBJ2-7	-	CASSYYSGMNEQYF	TGTGCCAGCAGTTACTATAGCGGGATGAACGAGCAGTACTTC
TRBV27	-	TRBJ2-5	-	CASSFRGTQETQYF	TGTGCCAGCAGTTTTAGGGGGACCCAAGAGACCCAGTACTTC
TRBV27	TRBD1	TRBJ1-5	-	CASSITTGVEQPQHF	TGTGCCAGCAGCATTACCACAGGGGTAGAACAGCCCCAGCATTTT
TRBV9	TRBD2	TRBJ2-5	-	CASSVGLAGAVQETQYF	TGTGCCAGCAGCGTAGGACTAGCGGGAGCCGTTCAAGAGACCCAGTACTTC
TRBV10-2	-	TRBJ2-1	-	CSSSGVGVSSYNEQFF	TGCTCAAGCAGCGGAGTAGGGGTAAGCTCCTACAATGAGCAGTTCTTC
TRBV27	-	TRBJ1-1	-	CASSHQVNTEAFF	TGTGCCAGCAGTCATCAGGTGAACACTGAAGCTTTCTTT
TRBV30	TRBD2	TRBJ2-3	-	CAWRTSGRADTQYF	TGTGCCTGGCGGACTAGCGGGAGGGCAGATACGCAGTATTTT
TRBV7-9	-	TRBJ1-5	once	CASSWGESNQPQHF	TGTGCCAGCAGCTGGGGGGAGAGCAATCAGCCCCAGCATTTT
TRBV28	TRBD2	TRBJ2-5	-	CASSKNRPQGLAGGETQYF	TGTGCCAGCAGTAAAAACCGCCCGCAGGGACTAGCGGGGGGGGAGACCCAGTACTTC
TRBV10-3	-	TRBJ2-7	-	CAISLYRNYEQYF	TGTGCCATCAGTCTTTACCGAAACTACGAGCAGTACTTC
TRBV7-9	-	TRBJ2-2	-	CASSFIADLNTGELFF	TGTGCCAGCAGCTTTATAGCGGACCTTAACACCGGGGAGCTGTTTTTT
TRBV27	-	TRBJ2-1	-	CASSLSRVLSYNEQFF	TGTGCCAGCAGTTTATCTCGGGTATTATCCTACAATGAGCAGTTCTTC
TRBV5-6	TRBD2	TRBJ2-1	-	CASSPGRRESENEQFF	TGTGCCAGCAGCCCTGGTCGGCGGGAGTCCGAAAATGAGCAGTTCTTC
TRBV15	TRBD2	TRBJ2-1	-	CATSINGERERLEQFF	TGTGCCACCAGCATTAACGGGGAGCGGGAGAGACTTGAGCAGTTCTTC
TRBV27	TRBD1	TRBJ1-2	-	CASSLSTGNLNYGYTF	TGTGCCAGCAGTTTATCGACAGGGAACCTCAACTATGGCTACACCTTC
TRBV25-1	-	TRBJ2-1	-	CASSENWVEQFF	TGTGCCAGCAGTGAAAACTGGGTGGAGCAGTTCTTC
TRBV28	-	TRBJ1-5	-	CASNDQPQHF	TGTGCCAGCAATGACCAGCCCCAGCATTTT
TRBV15	TRBD1	TRBJ2-5	-	CATSRGTGGQETQYF	TGTGCCACCAGCAGGGGAACAGGGGGACAAGAGACCCAGTACTTC
TRBV25-1	TRBD1	TRBJ1-2	-	CASSPKGTESYGYTF	TGTGCCAGCAGCCCTAAAGGGACAGAGTCCTATGGCTACACCTTC
TRBV5-1	-	TRBJ2-7	-	CASSLVSGGAGEQYF	TGCGCCAGCAGCTTGGTTTCCGGGGGTGCTGGGGAGCAGTACTTC
TRBV2	-	TRBJ2-7	-	CASSVGGDYEQYF	TGTGCCAGCAGTGTCGGCGGGGACTACGAGCAGTACTTC
TRBV20-1	-	TRBJ2-7	few	CSARDRYDPQYEQYF	TGCAGTGCTAGAGACCGGTATGACCCGCAGTACGAGCAGTACTTC
TRBV27	-	TRBJ1-5	-	CASSQGFNQPQHF	TGTGCCAGCAGTCAGGGGTTCAATCAGCCCCAGCATTTT
TRBV12-3/TRBV12-4	-	TRBJ2-1	-	CASSYEVSYNEQFF	TGTGCCAGCAGTTATGAGGTCTCCTACAATGAGCAGTTCTTC
TRBV7-8	TRBD1	TRBJ2-7	-	CASSLVGTGQGSSYEQYF	TGTGCCAGCAGCTTAGTGGGGACAGGGCAGGGGAGCTCCTACGAGCAGTACTTC
TRBV25-1	-	TRBJ2-5	-	CASIGAGEETQYF	TGTGCCAGCATCGGAGCAGGGGAAGAGACCCAGTACTTC
TRBV6-5	TRBD1	TRBJ1-5	-	CASNSGGSNQPQHF	TGTGCCAGCAACTCAGGGGGAAGCAATCAGCCCCAGCATTTT
TRBV20-1	-	TRBJ2-7	-	CSARLVSYEQYF	TGCAGTGCTAGATTGGTGTCCTACGAGCAGTACTTC
TRBV3-1	-	TRBJ2-7	-	CASSSFEREQYF	TGTGCCAGCAGTAGCTTCGAACGGGAGCAGTACTTC
TRBV27	TRBD2	TRBJ2-5	-	CASSGLAGGLRETQYF	TGTGCCAGCAGCGGACTAGCGGGAGGGCTACGGGAGACCCAGTACTTC
TRBV5-1	-	TRBJ2-7	-	CASSLGEVEWSYEQYF	TGCGCCAGCAGCTTGGGAGAGGTCGAGTGGTCCTACGAGCAGTACTTC
TRBV2	-	TRBJ2-1	-	CAFSTSEQFF	TGTGCCTTTTCGACTAGTGAGCAGTTCTTC
TRBV19	TRBD2	TRBJ2-7	-	CASRPDSGGYYEQYF	TGTGCCAGTAGACCCGATAGCGGGGGGTACTACGAGCAGTACTTC
TRBV12-3/TRBV12-4	-	TRBJ1-2	-	CASSSPAGEYGYTF	TGTGCCAGCAGTTCACCGGCCGGTGAATATGGCTACACCTTC
TRBV11-2	-	TRBJ2-2	-	CASSLGPAGSTGELFF	TGTGCCAGCAGCTTAGGCCCCGCGGGTAGCACCGGGGAGCTGTTTTTT
TRBV5-6	TRBD1	TRBJ2-5	few	CASSLGLGQLDF	TGTGCCAGCAGCTTGGGGCTGGGACAGCTCGACTTC
TRBV7-6	-	TRBJ2-1	-	CASSPQAYNEQFF	TGTGCCAGCAGCCCCCAAGCCTACAATGAGCAGTTCTTC
TRBV6-5	-	TRBJ1-1	few	CASSYIFGQMAFF	TGTGCCAGCAGTTACATTTTCGGCCAGATGGCTTTCTTT
TRBV27	TRBD1	TRBJ2-1	-	CASSILTGKVNEQFF	TGTGCCAGCAGTATTTTGACAGGGAAAGTCAATGAGCAGTTCTTC
TRBV5-1	-	TRBJ1-2	-	CASNLMGEGYGYTF	TGCGCCAGCAACCTTATGGGGGAAGGCTATGGCTACACCTTC
TRBV20-1	-	TRBJ2-7	once	CSARDTRSSEQYF	TGCAGTGCTAGAGATACCCGTTCTAGTGAGCAGTACTTC
TRBV5-1	TRBD1	TRBJ1-1	few	CASSLRGTNTEAFF	TGCGCCAGCAGCCTCAGGGGGACGAACACTGAAGCTTTCTTT
TRBV24-1	-	TRBJ2-1	-	CATSDSSVLRVNEQFF	TGTGCCACCAGTGATTCCAGTGTTCTGAGGGTGAATGAGCAGTTCTTC
TRBV3-1	-	TRBJ2-4	few	CASSQVTGGGAKNIQYF	TGTGCCAGCAGCCAAGTCACGGGCGGAGGAGCCAAAAACATTCAGTACTTC
TRBV13	TRBD2	TRBJ2-1	-	CASSPLRTSGEQFF	TGTGCCAGCAGCCCCCTAAGGACTAGCGGTGAGCAGTTCTTC
TRBV10-1	-	TRBJ1-1	-	CASSQDSLNTEAFF	TGCGCCAGCAGCCAGGACAGTTTGAACACTGAAGCTTTCTTT